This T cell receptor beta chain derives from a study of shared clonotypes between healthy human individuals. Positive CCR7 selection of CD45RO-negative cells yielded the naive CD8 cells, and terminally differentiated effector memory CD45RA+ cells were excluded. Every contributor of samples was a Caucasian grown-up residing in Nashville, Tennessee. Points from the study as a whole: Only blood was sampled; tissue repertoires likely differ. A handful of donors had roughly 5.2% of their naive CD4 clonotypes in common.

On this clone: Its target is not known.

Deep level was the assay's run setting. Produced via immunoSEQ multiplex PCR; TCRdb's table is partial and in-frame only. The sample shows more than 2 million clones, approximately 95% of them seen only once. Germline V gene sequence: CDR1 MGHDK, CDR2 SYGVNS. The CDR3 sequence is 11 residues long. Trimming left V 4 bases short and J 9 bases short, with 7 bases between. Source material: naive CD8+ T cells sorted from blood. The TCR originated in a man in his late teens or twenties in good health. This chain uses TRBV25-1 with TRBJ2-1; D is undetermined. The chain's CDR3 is CASSGMSEQFF. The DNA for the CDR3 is TGTGCCAGCAGTGGGATGAGTGAGCAGTTCTTC.